These 19 T cell receptor beta chains came from one sample sequenced in a study of cytomegalovirus exposure and HLA in healthy donors. Primers included in the PCR were 60 Vbeta and 13 Jbeta primers. Assay: immunoSEQ multiplex PCR; the TCRdb copy retains only in-frame clones and omits some. The table records 70,000 to 100,000 clones, over 70% of them present only once. The sequenced sample was PBMCs. Receptors originate from a middle-aged man in good health and CMV-seropositive.

The chain has TRBV7-3 and TRBJ2-3; perhaps TRBD2 as D (7 bases). The CDR3 consists of 14 residues. Germline V gene lookup returns CDR1 SGHTA and CDR2 FQGTGA. Trimming cost V 4 bases and J 3 bases, with 11 bases left between them. CDR3 loop: CASSSSGTTDTQYF. In DNA form, the CDR3 reads TGTGCCAGCAGCTCGAGCGGGACAACAGATACGCAGTATTTT.

J is TRBJ2-7 and V is TRBV19; D perhaps matches TRBD1 (6 bases). CDR1 is LNHDA, CDR2 SQIVND, per germline (reference sequence). The CDR3 runs to 13 residues. Trimming removed 4 bases from V and 12 bases from J, with 19 bases in between. Written as DNA, the CDR3 is TGTGCCAGTAGTAATAGCAGGGGTAGTTTTAGGTACTTC. Its protein is CASSNSRGSFRYF.

The chain is built from TRBV6-6 and TRBJ2-3; a possible D gene is TRBD1 (6 bases). Trimming removed 10 bases from V and 0 bases from J, with 17 bases in between. The germline gives CDR1 MNHNY, CDR2 SVGAGI (reference sequence). There are 15 residues in the CDR3. The CDR3 region is CATMDGGGSTDTQYF. The CDR3 nucleotides read TGTGCCACCATGGATGGGGGCGGAAGCACAGATACGCAGTATTTT.

This rearrangement joins TRBV15 to TRBJ2-7; 7 nucleotides line up with TRBD1. J lost 3 bases, V lost 3 bases, and 5 bases had no gene match. CDR1 and CDR2 from the germline V gene are LNHNV and YYDKDF (reference sequence). This CDR3 is built from 14 residues. The CDR3 reads CATSSRQGNYEQYF. DNA of the CDR3: TGTGCCACCAGCAGCAGACAGGGTAACTACGAGCAGTACTTC. The variable domain in full, with the rest retrieved from reference TRBV15 and TRBJ2-7, is DAMVIQNPRYQVTQFGKPVTLSCSQTLNHNVMYWYQQKSSQAPKLLFHYYDKDFNNEADTPDNFQSRRPNTSFCFLDIRSPGLGDTAMYLCATSSRQGNYEQYFGPGTRLTVT.

The chain combines TRBV5-5 with TRBJ1-1, with D possibly being TRBD1 (5 bases). Deletions cut 0 bases from V and 0 bases from J, with 6 bases between. CDR3 size: 14 residues. Germline CDR1 and CDR2: SGHKS and YYEKEE (reference sequence). The CDR3 protein is CASSLDRMNTEAFF. Here the CDR3 DNA reads TGTGCCAGCAGCTTGGACAGGATGAACACTGAAGCTTTCTTT.

This clone was counted once. The chain employs TRBV11-2 and TRBJ2-3, with TRBD2 matching 12 bases. The V gene end was trimmed by 7 bases and the J gene end by 6 bases; junction bases not matched to a gene: 2. Germline lookup yields CDR1 SGHAT and CDR2 FQNNGV. This CDR3 contains 13 residues. The DNA for the CDR3 is TGTGCCAGCAACCTAGCGGGAGGGGATACGCAGTATTTT. Protein: CASNLAGGDTQYF.

The V call is TRBV29-1, the J call TRBJ2-1; maybe TRBD2 (6 bases). This CDR3 is built from 13 residues. The V gene's germline CDR1 is SQVTM and CDR2 ANQGSEA. V was cut by 4 bases and J by 5 bases, with 12 bases left in between. This chain's CDR3 is CSVVRGIDNEQFF. The CDR3 DNA reads as TGCAGCGTTGTCCGGGGGATCGACAATGAGCAGTTCTTC.

This clone has a handful of counts. The V gene is TRBV5-1, the J gene TRBJ1-4, with a weak D call TRBD1 (6 bases). In germline, CDR1 is SGHRS, CDR2 YFSETQ. With 1 base removed from V and 8 bases from J, the gap between germline ends came to 15 bases. The CDR3 sequence is 15 residues long. CDR3 nucleotides: TGCGCCAGCAGCTTGTCACCAGGGGCGAGGGAAAAACTGTTTTTT. Protein: CASSLSPGAREKLFF.

This clone was counted a few times. The rearrangement uses TRBV11-2 and TRBJ2-6; no definite D call. Germline values: CDR1 SGHAT, CDR2 FQNNGV. With 2 bases removed from V and 0 bases from J, the gap between germline ends came to 8 bases. The CDR3 runs to 16 residues. The CDR3 reads CASSLTRNSGANVLTF. CDR3 DNA: TGTGCCAGCAGCTTAACGAGGAACTCTGGGGCCAACGTCCTGACTTTC. Filled out from reference TRBV11-2 and TRBJ2-6, the complete variable domain reads EAGVAQSPRYKIIEKRQSVAFWCNPISGHATLYWYQQILGQGPKLLIQFQNNGVVDDSQLPKDRFSAERLKGVDSTLKIQPAKLEDSAVYLCASSLTRNSGANVLTFGAGSRLTVL.

The rearrangement uses TRBV29-1 and TRBJ1-5; tentatively, D is TRBD1 (6 bases). V was trimmed by 7 bases and J by 5 bases, leaving 24 bases between them. CDR1 is SQVTM, CDR2 ANQGSEA, per germline. The length of the CDR3 is 16 residues. The CDR3 loop reads CSAFNRVGWSDQPQHF. The CDR3 region has the DNA TGCAGCGCCTTCAACAGGGTGGGGTGGTCCGATCAGCCCCAGCATTTT.

This chain links TRBV7-6 with TRBJ2-2, with 10 nucleotides matching TRBD2. The CDR3 totals 17 residues. Germline V gene lookup returns CDR1 SGHVS and CDR2 FNYEAQ. Trimming took 1 base from V and 3 from J; bases not matched to a gene: 5. CDR3 amino acids: CASSLEREGLDTGELFF. DNA for the CDR3: TGTGCCAGCAGCTTAGAGCGGGAGGGCCTGGACACCGGGGAGCTGTTTTTT.

This chain connects TRBV6-4 to TRBJ2-1; 10 bases are shared with TRBD2. V gave up 5 bases and J gave up 4 bases; unmatched junction bases: 11. Per the germline V gene, CDR1 is MRHNA and CDR2 is SNTAGT. The CDR3 is made up of 17 amino acids. The CDR3 DNA follows: TGTGCCAGCAGTCTGACTTCACTAGCGGGACGGTACAATGAGCAGTTCTTC. It is translated as CASSLTSLAGRYNEQFF.

J is TRBJ2-5 and V is TRBV27, with D possibly matching TRBD1 (6 bases). The CDR3 has 14 residues. Germline CDR1 reads MNHEY; CDR2 reads SMNVEV (reference sequence). Trimming removed 6 bases from V and 4 bases from J, with 15 bases in between. Here the CDR3 reads CASSPQGMRETQYF. The CDR3 nucleotides read TGTGCCAGCAGCCCACAGGGAATGAGAGAGACCCAGTACTTC.

This clone was observed a single time. Other DNA sequences in the sample encode the same CDR3. This chain joins TRBV18 and TRBJ1-1; no firm D call. CDR1 is KGHSH, CDR2 LQKENI, per germline. CDR3 length: 13 amino acids. Deletions cut 2 bases from V and 1 base from J, with 5 bases between. As DNA, the CDR3 is TGTGCCAGCTCACCAGGGAGGAACACTGAAGCTTTCTTT. Translating gives CASSPGRNTEAFF.

This clone has only a few counts. V usage is TRBV11-2 and J usage is TRBJ1-4; D not certain. Looked up from germline, CDR1 is SGHAT and CDR2 is FQNNGV. The CDR3 has 17 residues. V lost 0 bases, J lost 7 bases, and 18 bases lay in between. This CDR3 reads CASSLDKQFPRSEKLFF. The CDR3 coding sequence is TGTGCCAGCAGCTTAGACAAACAGTTTCCCCGTAGTGAAAAACTGTTTTTT.

This clone was found a few times. One junction end does not reproduce the germline sequence, and a read error may be involved. The chain recombines TRBV12-5 with TRBJ2-6; perhaps TRBD2 as D (6 bases). Germline CDR1 reads LGHNT; CDR2 reads FRNRAP. This CDR3 is built from 18 residues. CDR3 DNA: TGTGCTAGTGGTTTAGTCCCCGACGGGAGCTCTGGGGCCAACGGCCTGACTTTC. Translated: CASGLVPDGSSGANGLTF.

This sequence joins TRBV5-6 and TRBJ1-1; 7 bases match TRBD1. This CDR3 has 16 amino acids. From germline, CDR1 is SGHDT and CDR2 YYEEEE. Losses at the gene ends were 4 bases for V and 1 base for J; bases not matched to a gene: 10. In DNA form, the CDR3 reads TGTGCCAGCAGCCCAAACACCGGGACAGAGAACACTGAAGCTTTCTTT. This translates into CASSPNTGTENTEAFF.

The CDR3 reads CASSLVGLGQETQYF. The CDR3 DNA follows: TGTGCCAGCAGCTTAGTCGGACTAGGCCAAGAGACCCAGTACTTC. This chain uses TRBV7-8 with TRBJ2-5, with 7 bases lining up with TRBD2. The CDR3 sequence is 15 residues long. Germline V lookup: CDR1 SGHVS, CDR2 FQNEAQ. V lost 1 base to trimming and J lost 1 base; unmatched junction nucleotides: 3.

V gene TRBV7-9 combines with J gene TRBJ1-2; 7 bases match TRBD1. V lost 5 bases to trimming and J lost 7 bases; unmatched junction nucleotides: 7. This CDR3 comprises 13 residues. In germline, CDR1 is SEHNR, CDR2 FQNEAQ (reference sequence). The CDR3 here is CASSPSTGFGYTF. CDR3 DNA sequence: TGTGCCAGCAGCCCCTCGACAGGGTTTGGCTACACCTTC.